The T cell receptor (beta chain) under discussion was sequenced for a study of blood T cell repertoires in COVID-19. Study-level information: Samples came from the United States, Italy and Spain, spanning acute and convalescent COVID-19. PBMCs, B-cell-depleted T cells, or T cells provided the cDNA or gDNA that made up the material.

Original processing methods: Reference gene primers were amplified, and this amplification served to estimate nucleated cell counts. The table came from immunoSEQ multiplex PCR; TCRdb's copy has only in-frame clones and leaves some out. V, J and clone size were drawn from that table, and D and trimming were deduced from the DNA. The repertoire has roughly 70,000 clones, approximately 91% of them found once; the top ten carry around 2.8%. Trimming stripped 4 bases from V and 4 bases from J, with 13 bases between. Germline lookup yields CDR1 MDHEN and CDR2 SYDVKM. CDR3 length: 14 residues. Sequencing input: peripheral blood. V is TRBV28 and J is TRBJ2-5; D may be TRBD1 (6 bases). The sequence was obtained from a man aged 70-80 years with active or convalescent COVID-19. The CDR3 protein is CASSSLQGTETQYF. CDR3 sequence (DNA): TGTGCCAGCAGTTCCCTCCAGGGGACAGAGACCCAGTACTTC.